The 30 T cell receptor beta chains in this list originate from one sample, sequenced in a study of blood T cell repertoires in COVID-19. Repertoires were generated with immunoSEQ multiplex PCR, while TCRdb's copy carries only in-frame clones and drops some. The repertoire holds about 65,000 clones, with about 93% as singletons. Sample: peripheral blood. These TCRs come from a man aged 65 to 85 with active COVID-19.

V is TRBV3-1 (or the pseudogene TRBV3-2) and J is TRBJ1-1; D is unresolved. V was shortened by 1 base and J by 1 base, with 7 bases between the two germline ends. The CDR3 contains 14 residues. Germline V lookup: CDR1 LGHDT, CDR2 YNNKEL (reference sequence). CDR3 sequence (DNA): TGTGCCAGCAGCCAAGTAGAGGGGAACACTGAAGCTTTCTTT. It encodes CASSQVEGNTEAFF.

This sequence joins TRBV27 and TRBJ1-5, with 8 bases fitting TRBD1. Germline V CDR1 and CDR2: MNHEY, SMNVEV (reference sequence). With V trimmed by 3 bases and J by 1 base, 14 bases remained unmatched. This CDR3 contains 19 residues. CDR3 sequence reads: CASSLSPPLGTGSNQPQHF. The CDR3 nucleotides read TGTGCCAGCAGTTTGTCCCCTCCCCTCGGGACAGGAAGCAATCAGCCCCAGCATTTT.

This clone showed up just once. The CDR3 coding sequence is TGCAGCGCCAAACCGGGACAGGGTCCTCCTAGCTCCTACAATGAGCAGTTCTTC. Translated: CSAKPGQGPPSSYNEQFF. The chain couples TRBV29-1 to TRBJ2-1; 9 bases match TRBD1. J gave up 0 bases and V 7 bases, and 16 bases lay outside the gene matches. This CDR3 has 18 residues. CDR1 SQVTM and CDR2 ANQGSEA come from the germline V gene.

J is TRBJ2-3 and V is TRBV5-5; 7 positions match TRBD1. The CDR3 is made up of 16 amino acids. V lost 3 bases, J lost 2 bases, and 9 bases stayed unmatched. Germline values: CDR1 SGHKS, CDR2 YYEKEE (reference sequence). This CDR3 is CASSSAGTAITDTQYF. Written as DNA, the CDR3 is TGTGCCAGCAGCTCAGCCGGGACAGCGATCACAGATACGCAGTATTTT. Full variable domain (remainder filled in from reference TRBV5-5 and TRBJ2-3): DAGVTQSPTHLIKTRGQQVTLRCSPISGHKSVSWYQQVLGQGPQFIFQYYEKEERGRGNFPDRFSARQFPNYSSELNVNALLLGDSALYLCASSSAGTAITDTQYFGPGTRLTVL.

This chain joins TRBV2 and TRBJ2-7, with 12 bases that match TRBD1. The CDR3 runs 14 residues. Germline V gives CDR1 SNHLY, CDR2 FYNNEI. Losses at the gene ends were 6 bases for V and 6 bases for J; bases not matched to a gene: 6. CDR3: CASSPRDRGREQYV. The CDR3, as DNA: TGTGCCAGCAGCCCCCGGGACAGGGGGCGCGAGCAGTACGTC.

The CDR3 region has the DNA TGTGCCAGCAGCGTAGTTGTGGGAGCGGGGGTCAGCTCCTACAATGAGCAGTTCTTC. Protein: CASSVVVGAGVSSYNEQFF. The chain recombines TRBV9 with TRBJ2-1; TRBD2 matches 8 bases. With V trimmed by 0 bases and J by 0 bases, 11 bases remained unmatched. CDR1 and CDR2 from the germline V gene are SGDLS and YYNGEE. This CDR3 is 19 amino acids long.

This chain joins TRBV10-1 and TRBJ2-5; 10 nucleotides agree with TRBD2. Germline CDR1 reads WNHNN; CDR2 reads SYGVQD (reference sequence). The CDR3 totals 15 residues. V was clipped by 3 bases and J by 4 bases; unmatched bases: 5. CDR3 protein: CASSDSAGGTETQYF. CDR3 DNA sequence: TGCGCCAGCAGTGACTCAGCGGGGGGGACAGAGACCCAGTACTTC.

This chain uses TRBV7-8 with TRBJ2-5; the D gene is possibly TRBD1 (6 bases). The ends were cut back, 3 bases at V and 2 bases at J, with 7 bases in the middle. Per germline, CDR1 SGHVS and CDR2 FQNEAQ. CDR3 length: 13 residues. CDR3 residues: CASSFGQQETQYF. The CDR3, as DNA: TGTGCCAGCAGCTTCGGACAGCAAGAGACCCAGTACTTC.

This rearrangement joins TRBV5-6 to TRBJ2-1; unclear D gene. V dropped 3 bases and J dropped 9 bases, with 10 bases sitting between them. CDR1 is SGHDT, CDR2 YYEEEE, per germline. CDR3 length: 12 amino acids. The CDR3 sequence is CASSSRGGEQFF. CDR3 DNA sequence: TGTGCCAGCAGCTCCCGTGGCGGTGAGCAGTTCTTC. Based on the CDR3 plus reference TRBV5-6 and TRBJ2-1, the full variable domain is DAGVTQSPTHLIKTRGQQVTLRCSPKSGHDTVSWYQQALGQGPQFIFQYYEEEERQRGNFPDRFSGHQFPNYSSELNVNALLLGDSALYLCASSSRGGEQFFGPGTRLTVL.

The V gene is TRBV20-1, the J gene TRBJ2-3; 9 nucleotides match TRBD1. Looked up from germline, CDR1 is DFQATT and CDR2 is SNEGSKA (reference sequence). The junction had 6 bases not matched to a gene; V was cut back by 3 bases and J by 2 bases. CDR3 length equals 15 residues. DNA of the CDR3: TGCAGTGCTAGTCCGGGACAGGGCTCCACAGATACGCAGTATTTT. This sequence encodes CSASPGQGSTDTQYF.

The CDR3 spells CASSQDHRGQSDTQYF. The DNA for the CDR3 is TGTGCCAGCAGCCAAGATCACAGGGGGCAGTCAGATACGCAGTATTTT. This chain uses TRBV4-2 with TRBJ2-3, with 9 positions matching TRBD1. Unmatched junction bases numbered 5, after V lost 0 bases and J lost 4 bases. Germline V gene sequence: CDR1 LGHNA, CDR2 YNFKEQ. CDR3 length equals 16 residues.

This chain joins TRBV28 and TRBJ2-1; 9 bases fit TRBD1. This CDR3 comprises 16 residues. CDR1 MDHEN and CDR2 SYDVKM come from the germline V gene. The trim removed 1 base at V and 5 bases at J, leaving 6 bases unmatched. The CDR3 DNA sequence: TGTGCCAGCAGTTTATTCGGACAGGGGCGAGACAATGAGCAGTTCTTC. Residues: CASSLFGQGRDNEQFF.

The genes are TRBV19 and TRBJ1-6; 7 positions agree with TRBD1. Looked up from germline, CDR1 is LNHDA and CDR2 is SQIVND (reference sequence). There are 16 residues in the CDR3. Germline trimming cut 6 bases from V and 5 bases from J; bases unmatched to any gene: 10. This CDR3 is CASSPLAGQNNSPLHF. The CDR3, as DNA: TGTGCCAGTAGCCCCTTGGCGGGACAGAATAATTCACCCCTCCACTTT.

CDR3 sequence reads: CASSFENTNEQYF. The CDR3 DNA reads as TGTGCCAGCAGCTTTGAAAACACAAACGAGCAGTACTTC. The V call is TRBV5-4, the J call TRBJ2-7; D remains ambiguous. This CDR3 region has 13 residues. Germline CDR1 is SGHNT and CDR2 is YYREEE (reference sequence). The V gene lost 2 bases and the J gene lost 5 bases, with 11 bases spanning the gap. Full variable domain (missing parts from reference TRBV5-4 and TRBJ2-7): ETGVTQSPTHLIKTRGQQVTLRCSSQSGHNTVSWYQQALGQGPQFIFQYYREEENGRGNFPPRFSGLQFPNYSSELNVNALELDDSALYLCASSFENTNEQYFGPGTRLTVT.

The CDR3, as DNA: TGTGCCACCAGTGAATCGGACAGCTACCACCAAGAGACCCAGTACTTC. This translates into CATSESDSYHQETQYF. V gene TRBV24-1 combines with J gene TRBJ2-5, with D possibly TRBD1 on 6 matching bases. Germline lookup yields CDR1 KGHDR and CDR2 SFDVKD. The CDR3 is 16 residues long. Trimming took 4 bases from V and 0 from J, leaving 14 bases between them.

The chain links TRBV7-8 to TRBJ1-6; D uncertain. The V gene lost 4 bases and the J gene lost 19 bases, with 14 bases spanning the gap. Germline assignment: CDR1 SGHVS and CDR2 FQNEAQ. The length of the CDR3 is 11 residues. The chain's CDR3 is CASSSSFGLHF. The CDR3 bases are TGTGCCAGCAGCTCCAGTTTTGGGCTTCACTTT.

The V gene is TRBV6-6, the J gene TRBJ1-1; 7 positions match TRBD1. The CDR3 is made up of 15 amino acids. The V and J ends lost 11 bases and 2 bases, in that order; junction bases with no gene match: 14. Germline V gene sequence: CDR1 MNHNY, CDR2 SVGAGI (reference sequence). This chain's CDR3 is CAGSRGGTVNTEAFF. CDR3 DNA sequence: TGTGCCGGCTCACGGGGTGGGACAGTTAACACTGAAGCTTTCTTT.

The V gene is TRBV27, the J gene TRBJ2-5, with 9 nucleotides matching TRBD2. Germline V gene sequence: CDR1 MNHEY, CDR2 SMNVEV (reference sequence). CDR3 length: 13 amino acids. After removal of 5 bases from V and 9 bases from J, the junction contained 7 bases not matched to a gene. CDR3: CASSLAGKTAQYF. Here the CDR3 DNA reads TGTGCCAGCAGTCTAGCGGGGAAGACCGCCCAGTACTTC.

The table lists this clone with a count of one. The chain couples TRBV21-1 to TRBJ1-5. TRBV21-1 constitutes a pseudogene. The CDR3 totals 17 residues. This chain's CDR3 is CASSKRRSHYSNQPQHF. CDR3 bases: TGTGCCAGCAGCAAAAGAAGGTCCCACTATAGCAATCAGCCCCAGCATTTT.

V usage is TRBV10-2 and J usage is TRBJ1-2, with unresolved D. Germline V gives CDR1 WSHSY, CDR2 SAAADI. The CDR3 has 13 amino acids. Between the trimmed V and J ends, which lost 4 bases and 4 bases, there was a span of 10 bases. The CDR3 DNA is TGCGCCAGCAGTGGGTCGACTCTCTATGGCTACACCTTC. This translates into CASSGSTLYGYTF.

The chain carries TRBV27 and TRBJ1-1; 8 nucleotides align to TRBD1. The CDR3 has 15 amino acids. Germline CDR1 MNHEY, CDR2 SMNVEV (reference sequence). V lost 4 bases, J lost 1 base, and 5 bases stayed unmatched. CDR3 sequence reads: CASSSWDRSNTEAFF. The CDR3 DNA reads as TGTGCCAGCAGTTCCTGGGACAGGTCGAACACTGAAGCTTTCTTT.

This chain joins TRBV20-1 and TRBJ2-5; 7 bases map to TRBD1. Looked up from germline, CDR1 is DFQATT and CDR2 is SNEGSKA (reference sequence). V shed 3 bases, J shed 7 bases, and the junction held 11 bases outside the gene matches. The CDR3 consists of 14 residues. The CDR3 spells CSASGQDIRWTQYF. CDR3 sequence (DNA): TGCAGTGCTAGTGGACAGGATATTCGGTGGACCCAGTACTTC.

The J gene is TRBJ2-5, the V gene TRBV5-1; 12 bases align to TRBD2. V lost 0 bases, J lost 5 bases, and 8 bases stayed unmatched. Germline assignment: CDR1 SGHRS and CDR2 YFSETQ. This CDR3 region has 17 residues. The CDR3 coding sequence is TGCGCCAGCAGCTTGGGGCCTAGCGGGGGGGCGTCGGAGACCCAGTACTTC. It specifies CASSLGPSGGASETQYF.

The chain has TRBV7-2 and TRBJ2-7; 9 bases agree with TRBD2. The CDR3 is made up of 15 amino acids. Germline CDR1 SGHTA, CDR2 FQGNSA. V trimming: 5 bases; J trimming: 2 bases; junction bases outside the gene matches: 7. Written as DNA, the CDR3 is TGTGCCAGCAGCCAAATCGGCGGGGGGGCCTACGAGCAGTACTTC. This sequence encodes CASSQIGGGAYEQYF. The full variable domain, completed using reference TRBV7-2 and TRBJ2-7, is GAGVSQSPSNKVTEKGKDVELRCDPISGHTALYWYRQSLGQGLEFLIYFQGNSAPDKSGLPSDRFSAERTGGSVSTLTIQRTQQEDSAVYLCASSQIGGGAYEQYFGPGTRLTVT.

This sequence joins TRBV10-2 and TRBJ2-3; unclear D gene. Germline lookup yields CDR1 WSHSY and CDR2 SAAADI. Trimming took off 3 bases at V and 6 bases at J, with 7 bases between the two ends. The CDR3 extends over 12 amino acids. The CDR3, as DNA: TGCGCCAGCAGTGATCCGGTTGATACGCAGTATTTT. Protein: CASSDPVDTQYF.

The sample holds one count of this clone. This chain joins TRBV18 and TRBJ2-1, with TRBD2 as a possible D gene (5 bases). From germline, CDR1 is KGHSH and CDR2 LQKENI. This CDR3 is 15 amino acids long. Trimming cost V 1 base and J 9 bases, with 16 bases left between them. In nucleotides, the CDR3 is TGTGCCAGCTCACCACTAGAGCGGACCCTAACTGAGCAGTTCTTC. Amino acid sequence: CASSPLERTLTEQFF.

Written as DNA, the CDR3 is TGTGCCAGCAGTGAAGCGCCAGGGGAAAGCACAGATACGCAGTATTTT. Its protein product is CASSEAPGESTDTQYF. This sequence joins TRBV2 and TRBJ2-3; a possible D gene is TRBD1 (6 bases). CDR3 length equals 16 residues. Trimming removed 0 bases from V and 0 bases from J, with 10 bases in between. Germline CDR1 SNHLY, CDR2 FYNNEI.

The rearrangement uses TRBV6-6 and TRBJ2-3; TRBD1 is a possible D gene (6 bases). The CDR3 length is 16 residues. V lost 2 bases to trimming and J lost 2 bases, with 14 bases between them. Looked up from germline, CDR1 is MNHNY and CDR2 is SVGAGI (reference sequence). The CDR3 DNA follows: TGTGCCAGCAGTTACACGAGGTGGGGGCTCACAGATACGCAGTATTTT. Translating it yields CASSYTRWGLTDTQYF.

The V gene is TRBV24-1, the J gene TRBJ1-2; no firm D call. V lost 2 bases, J lost 4 bases, and 7 bases lay in between. This CDR3 is built from 13 residues. Per germline, CDR1 KGHDR and CDR2 SFDVKD. CDR3 nucleotides: TGTGCCACCAGTGATTCGACTGGCTATGGCTACACCTTC. Amino acids: CATSDSTGYGYTF.

This rearrangement joins TRBV18 to TRBJ1-6, with 7 bases aligning to TRBD1. CDR1 and CDR2 (germline): KGHSH, LQKENI. The CDR3 totals 17 residues. Trimming at V came to 4 bases and at J to 0 bases, leaving 6 bases not matched to a gene. The CDR3 DNA follows: TGTGCCAGCTCACTGGACAGGCCGAGCTCCTATAATTCACCCCTCCACTTT. Amino acid sequence: CASSLDRPSSYNSPLHF.